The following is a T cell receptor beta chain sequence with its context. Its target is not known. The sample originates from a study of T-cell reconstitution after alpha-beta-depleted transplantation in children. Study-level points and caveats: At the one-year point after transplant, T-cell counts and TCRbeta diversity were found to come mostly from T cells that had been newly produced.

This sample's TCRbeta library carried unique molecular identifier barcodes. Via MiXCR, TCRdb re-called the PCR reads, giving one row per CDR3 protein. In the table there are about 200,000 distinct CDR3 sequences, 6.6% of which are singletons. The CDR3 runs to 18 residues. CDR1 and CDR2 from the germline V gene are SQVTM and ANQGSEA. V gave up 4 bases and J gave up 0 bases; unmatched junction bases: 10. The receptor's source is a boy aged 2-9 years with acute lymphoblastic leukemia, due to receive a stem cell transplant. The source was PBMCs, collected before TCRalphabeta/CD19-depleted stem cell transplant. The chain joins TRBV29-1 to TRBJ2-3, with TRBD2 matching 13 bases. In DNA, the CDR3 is TGCAGCGTTGGGGGGACTAGCGGGACACTTACTAGCACAGATACGCAGTATTTT. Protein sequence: CSVGGTSGTLTSTDTQYF.